This T cell receptor beta chain comes out of a study of CD8 T cells in Susac syndrome. Blood CD8+ and CD4+ T cells underwent high-throughput TCR beta sequencing. The healthy controls were matched to patients by age and sex. TEMRA cells underwent FACS enrichment and CD8+ and CD4+ T cells underwent negative isolation. Trimming left V 8 bases short and J 9 bases short, with 13 bases between. Germline V gene data show CDR1 as MNHEY and CDR2 as SVGAGI. CDR3 size: 12 residues. With random hexamers, 0.5 to 1 ug RNA was reverse transcribed. By means of immunoSEQ multiplex PCR, TCR beta CDR3 spanning 54 Vbeta and 13 Jbeta underwent amplification. TCRdb redid the calling of the immunoSEQ multiplex PCR reads with MiXCR, one entry per CDR3 protein. The data show approximately 170,000 distinct CDR3 sequences, about 94% seen once.

Sequencing input: CD4+ T cells from PBMCs. The source is a human donor in good health. J is TRBJ2-2 and V is TRBV6-5, with unresolved D. CDR3 protein: CASRSPFRELFF. Here the CDR3 DNA reads TGTGCCAGCCGTTCGCCCTTTAGGGAGCTGTTTTTT.